This is a list of T cell receptor beta chains from one sample in a study of T-cell memory formation after mild COVID-19. MiXCR, applied by TCRdb to the 5' RACE reads, yields one record per CDR3 protein. The sample lists under 250,000 distinct CDR3 sequences; roughly 27% were seen once. Sample: PBMCs or a T cell subset sorted from them (not recorded which). These receptors all come from an adult woman who had mild COVID-19 (a few samples of this study predate the infection). Cell type and time point are not known. The CDR3 runs from the conserved cysteine through the conserved F or W. D genes are given only for firm matches. Clone size is not always given. Where it is, it says once, few, many or a class for expanded clones.

CDR3,DNA,J,size,D,V,length
CASRTGGPTDTQYF,TGTGCCAGCAGGACGGGAGGCCCCACAGATACGCAGTATTTT,TRBJ2-3,NA,TRBD2,TRBV2,14
CASSENIHNEQFF,TGCGCCAGCAGCGAAAACATACACAATGAGCAGTTCTTC,TRBJ2-1,NA,NA,TRBV5-1,13
CASNRVPGVGEQYF,TGCGCCAGCAATCGTGTTCCCGGGGTGGGCGAGCAGTACTTC,TRBJ2-7,NA,NA,TRBV5-1,14
CASSQDLTGISSYNEQFF,TGTGCCAGCAGCCAAGACCTGACAGGGATTAGCTCCTACAATGAGCAGTTCTTC,TRBJ2-1,NA,TRBD1,TRBV3-1,18
CASSSPRLAGGTDTQYF,TGTGCCAGCAGCTCCCCTCGACTAGCGGGGGGCACAGATACGCAGTATTTT,TRBJ2-3,NA,TRBD2,TRBV27,17
CASSLGQADLYTDTQYF,TGTGCCAGCAGCCTAGGGCAGGCCGACCTTTACACAGATACGCAGTATTTT,TRBJ2-3,few,NA,TRBV7-9,17
CASSIMGQGPYEQYF,TGTGCCAGTAGTATAATGGGACAGGGACCCTACGAGCAGTACTTC,TRBJ2-7,NA,TRBD1,TRBV19,15
CSVAWGSQETQYF,TGCAGCGTAGCGTGGGGGTCACAAGAGACCCAGTACTTC,TRBJ2-5,NA,NA,TRBV29-1,13
CISVPEALTGGVEDTQYF,NA,TRBJ2-3,few,NA,TRBV7-5,18
CASSYSTSGGPLEQYF,TGTGCCAGCAGTTACTCGACTAGCGGGGGCCCACTAGAGCAGTACTTC,TRBJ2-7,NA,TRBD2,TRBV6-5,16
CSVERVSYNEQFF,TGCAGCGTTGAAAGGGTATCCTACAATGAGCAGTTCTTC,TRBJ2-1,few,NA,TRBV29-1,13